What follows is one T cell receptor beta chain and its context. The data were produced by immunoSEQ multiplex PCR, yet TCRdb's version contains in-frame clones alone and is incomplete. This table holds about 480,000 clones, almost 80% found once. Trimming removed 0 bases from V and 4 bases from J, with 10 bases in between. The CDR3 length is 14 residues. Germline V gene data show CDR1 as SGHRS and CDR2 as YFSETQ. This entry is derived from a study of shared clonotypes between healthy human individuals. Sequencing was carried out using PBMCs. The chain employs TRBV5-1 and TRBJ1-2; D unresolved. The sequence was obtained from a woman between 40 and 50 years old in good health. Some clones in this sample may be carry-over from other donors' samples. The CDR3: CASSLDPASYGYTF. CDR3 DNA: TGCGCCAGCAGCTTGGATCCAGCCTCCTATGGCTACACCTTC. Using reference TRBV5-1 and TRBJ1-2 for the parts outside the CDR3, the full variable domain is KAGVTQTPRYLIKTRGQQVTLSCSPISGHRSVSWYQQTPGQGLQFLFEYFSETQRNKGNFPGRFSGRQFSNSRSEMNVSTLELGDSALYLCASSLDPASYGYTFGSGTRLTVV.